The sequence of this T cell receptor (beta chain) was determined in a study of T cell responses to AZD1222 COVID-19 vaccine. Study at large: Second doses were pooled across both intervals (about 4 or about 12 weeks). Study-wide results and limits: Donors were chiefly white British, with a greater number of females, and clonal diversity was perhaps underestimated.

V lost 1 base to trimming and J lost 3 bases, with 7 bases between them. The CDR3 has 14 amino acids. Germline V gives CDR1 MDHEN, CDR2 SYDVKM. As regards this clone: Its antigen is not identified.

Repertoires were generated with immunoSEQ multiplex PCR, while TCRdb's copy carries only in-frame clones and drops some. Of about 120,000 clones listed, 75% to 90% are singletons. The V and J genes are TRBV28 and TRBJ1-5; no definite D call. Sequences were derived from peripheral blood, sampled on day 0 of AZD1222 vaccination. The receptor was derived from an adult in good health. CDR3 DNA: TGTGCCAGCAGTTTATTTCAGGTCAATCAGCCCCAGCATTTT. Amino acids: CASSLFQVNQPQHF.